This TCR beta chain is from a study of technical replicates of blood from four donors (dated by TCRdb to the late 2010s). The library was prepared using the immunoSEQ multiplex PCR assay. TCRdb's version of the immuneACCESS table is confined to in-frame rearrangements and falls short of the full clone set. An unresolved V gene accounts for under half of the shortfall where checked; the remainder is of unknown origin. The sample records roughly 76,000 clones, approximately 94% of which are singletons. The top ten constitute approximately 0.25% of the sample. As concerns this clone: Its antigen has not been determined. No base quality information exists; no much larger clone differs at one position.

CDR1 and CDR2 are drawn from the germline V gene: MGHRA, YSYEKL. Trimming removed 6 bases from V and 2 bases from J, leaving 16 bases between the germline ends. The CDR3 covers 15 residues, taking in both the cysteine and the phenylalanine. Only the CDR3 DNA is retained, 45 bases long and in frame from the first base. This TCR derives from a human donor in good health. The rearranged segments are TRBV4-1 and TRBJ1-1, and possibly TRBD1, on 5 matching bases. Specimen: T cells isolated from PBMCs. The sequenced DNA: TGCGCCAGCAGTTTCTCCCCGACAGAAAACACTGAAGCTTTCTTT. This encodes CASSFSPTENTEAFF.